This T cell receptor (beta chain) is drawn from a study of shared clonotypes between healthy human individuals. Study-level findings and limits: Some naive CD4 clonotypes, around 5%, turned up in common across several donors.

The CDR3 is 16 amino acids. V was pared by 0 bases and J by 3 bases, with 16 bases between. Germline-derived CDR1 and CDR2 are SGHRS and YFSETQ. Naive CD8 cells were CD45RO-negative, positively selected for CCR7, excluding terminally differentiated effector memory CD45RA+ cells. The authors split each subset's genomic DNA evenly across several immunoSEQ plates. Some clones are missing from TCRdb's copy, which holds only in-frame ones; the method was immunoSEQ multiplex PCR. The table includes some 630,000 clones, approximately 96% detected once. This clone has only one observation. What it recognizes is unknown.

The J gene is TRBJ2-7, the V gene TRBV5-1; TRBD2 is a possible D gene (5 bases). This receptor was obtained from a woman aged 30 to 39 in good health. Material: naive CD8+ T cells sorted from blood. CDR3 nucleotides: TGCGCCAGCAGCTTGGCCGTGGGAGCCTCCGACTACGAGCAGTACTTC. Its protein is CASSLAVGASDYEQYF. Combining the CDR3 with reference TRBV5-1 and TRBJ2-7 gives the whole variable domain KAGVTQTPRYLIKTRGQQVTLSCSPISGHRSVSWYQQTPGQGLQFLFEYFSETQRNKGNFPGRFSGRQFSNSRSEMNVSTLELGDSALYLCASSLAVGASDYEQYFGPGTRLTVT.